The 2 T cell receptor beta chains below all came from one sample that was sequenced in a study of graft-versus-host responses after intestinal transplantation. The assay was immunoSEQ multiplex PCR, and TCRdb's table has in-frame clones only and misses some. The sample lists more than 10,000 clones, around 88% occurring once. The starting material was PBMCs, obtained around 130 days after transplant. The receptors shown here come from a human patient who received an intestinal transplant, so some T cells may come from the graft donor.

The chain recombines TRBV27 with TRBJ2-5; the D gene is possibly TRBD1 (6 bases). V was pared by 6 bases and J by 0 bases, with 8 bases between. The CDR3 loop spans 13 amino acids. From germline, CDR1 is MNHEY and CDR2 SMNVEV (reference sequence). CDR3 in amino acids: CASRQGNQETQYF. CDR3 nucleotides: TGTGCCAGCAGACAGGGCAACCAAGAGACCCAGTACTTC.

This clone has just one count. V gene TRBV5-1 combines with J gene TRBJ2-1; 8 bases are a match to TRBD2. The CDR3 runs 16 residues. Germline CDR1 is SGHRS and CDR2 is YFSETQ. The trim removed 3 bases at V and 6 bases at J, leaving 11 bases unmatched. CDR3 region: CASSWGRLATFNEQFF. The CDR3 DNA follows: TGCGCCAGCAGCTGGGGGAGACTAGCGACCTTCAATGAGCAGTTCTTC.